This T cell receptor (beta chain) came from a study of human T cells and chemical hapten exposure. Background on the study: The upper back received 0.01% DPC by patch testing, with results read at 6 days. Study-level results: Counts of TCRs expanded at PT1 correlated positively with patch test score.

About this clonotype itself: Its antigen is not known.

Time point given: patch test 2, 6 weeks after DPC sensitization. Treatment denoted: therapeutic diphenylcyclopropenone sensitization with weekly scalp DPC. TCRdb re-called the RACE reads through MiXCR, storing one row per CDR3 protein. The table has about 140,000 distinct CDR3 sequences, 12% seen once. From germline, CDR1 is SQVTM and CDR2 ANQGSEA. This CDR3 has 11 amino acids. The V gene lost 7 bases and the J gene lost 10 bases, with 14 bases spanning the gap. The rearrangement links TRBV29-1 to TRBJ2-1, with D possibly being TRBD1 (6 bases). This specimen was whole blood, taken in connection with sensitization to the hapten diphenylcyclopropenone (DPC). This sequence originates from a woman aged 50 to 65 with alopecia areata. Some clones in this sample may be carry-over from other donors' samples. The CDR3 region has the DNA TGCAGCGCCATGAACAGGGCCGAGCAGTTCTTC. It is translated as CSAMNRAEQFF.